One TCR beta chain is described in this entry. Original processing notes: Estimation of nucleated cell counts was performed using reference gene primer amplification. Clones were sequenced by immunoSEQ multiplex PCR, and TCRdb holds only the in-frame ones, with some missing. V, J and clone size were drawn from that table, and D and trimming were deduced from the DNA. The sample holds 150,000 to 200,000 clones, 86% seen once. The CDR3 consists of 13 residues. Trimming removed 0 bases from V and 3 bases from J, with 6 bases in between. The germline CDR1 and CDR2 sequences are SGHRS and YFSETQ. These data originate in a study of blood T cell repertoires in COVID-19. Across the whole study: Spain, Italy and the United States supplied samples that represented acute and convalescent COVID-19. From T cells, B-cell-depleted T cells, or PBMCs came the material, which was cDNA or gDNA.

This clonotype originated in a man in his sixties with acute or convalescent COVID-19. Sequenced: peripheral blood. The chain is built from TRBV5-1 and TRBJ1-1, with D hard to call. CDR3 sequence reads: CASSLDSYTEAFF. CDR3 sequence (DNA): TGCGCCAGCAGCTTGGACAGCTACACTGAAGCTTTCTTT.